This T cell receptor (beta chain) was identified during a study of graft-versus-host responses after intestinal transplantation. The overall study: All recipients got anti-thymocyte globulin induction, then tacrolimus and steroids for 2 to 3 years. The study, taken as a whole, reports: Some GvH clones appeared in ileal mucosa or blood before recipient bone marrow.

V lost 1 base, J lost 4 bases, and 10 bases lay in between. The CDR3 totals 14 residues. Germline values: CDR1 LNHDA, CDR2 SQIVND (reference sequence). Profiling relied on immunoSEQ multiplex PCR, and the TCRdb table lists in-frame clones only, not all of them. The sample contains 85,000 to 95,000 clones, just over 90% of which appear only once. In regard to this clone: Its antigen is unknown.

The material sequenced was unstimulated CD8+ T cells sorted from spleen or lymph node cells, taken before intestinal transplant. This chain connects TRBV19 to TRBJ1-2; D is perhaps TRBD1 (6 bases). This TCR came from a human donor who received an intestinal transplant. The CDR3 protein is CASSIGGGTYGYTF. CDR3 in DNA: TGTGCCAGTAGTATAGGAGGGGGAACCTATGGCTACACCTTC. Filled out from reference TRBV19 and TRBJ1-2, the complete variable domain reads DGGITQSPKYLFRKEGQNVTLSCEQNLNHDAMYWYRQDPGQGLRLIYYSQIVNDFQKGDIAEGYSVSREKKESFPLTVTSAQKNPTAFYLCASSIGGGTYGYTFGSGTRLTVV.